A selection of T cell receptor beta chains follows, all from one sample in a study of T cells in localized non-small cell lung cancer. Only in-frame clones appear in the TCRdb table, and some are missing; sequencing was by immunoSEQ multiplex PCR. This sample yields roughly 89,000 clones, of which roughly 93% are seen a single time; 4.1% belongs to the top ten. The sequencing used PBMCs, collected before any cancer treatment. Every receptor here comes from a woman between 40 and 69 years old with stage II squamous cell lung carcinoma. CDR3s include the opening cysteine and the closing phenylalanine or tryptophan. D genes are given only for firm matches. Not all rows give a size; the values are once, few, many and, for expanded clones, a class.

>.|.|13|TRBJ2-3|TRBV2
TGTGCCAGCAGCAGGGACCGCACAGGTACGCAGTATTTT
CASSRDRTGTQYF
>.|few|13|TRBJ1-1|TRBV28
TGTGCCAGCAGTTCTCCTACTCCCCCTGAAGCTTTCTTT
CASSSPTPPEAFF
>.|.|13|TRBJ1-2|TRBV7-9
TGTGCCAGCAGCCCCGGGACACACGATGGCTACACCTTC
CASSPGTHDGYTF
>TRBD1|.|16|TRBJ2-7|TRBV6-6
TGTGCCAGCAGTACGATGCGGACAGGCCTAACCTACGAGCAGTACTTC
CASSTMRTGLTYEQYF
>.|.|13|TRBJ1-5|TRBV5-1
TGCGCCAGCAGGGAGGGGGGGAATCAGCCCCAGCATTTT
CASREGGNQPQHF
>TRBD1|.|13|TRBJ2-7|TRBV6-5
TGTGCCAGCAGGAGGACAGGTACCTACGAGCAGTACTTC
CASRRTGTYEQYF
>.|.|14|TRBJ2-7|TRBV5-1
TGCGCCAGCAGCGTAACAGTGGCCTCCTACGAGCAGTACTTC
CASSVTVASYEQYF
>TRBD2|.|14|TRBJ2-7|TRBV5-1
TGCGCCAGCAGCCCCACTAGCGGAACCTACGAGCAGTACTTC
CASSPTSGTYEQYF
>.|.|13|TRBJ1-1|TRBV19
TGTGCCAGTAGTCAAGGGTGGGCCACTGAAGCTTTCTTT
CASSQGWATEAFF
>TRBD1|once|15|TRBJ2-7|TRBV5-1
TGCGCCAGCAGCTCCATACCGGGACAGGCGTACGAGCAGTACTTC
CASSSIPGQAYEQYF
>.|.|13|TRBJ1-5|TRBV10-3
TGTGCCACCACCTCGGTATCTCATCAGCCCCAGCATTTT
CATTSVSHQPQHF
>.|.|14|TRBJ2-7|TRBV4-2
TGTGCCAGCAGCCAAGTCCTCAATCCCTACGAGCAGTACTTC
CASSQVLNPYEQYF
>.|.|16|TRBJ1-3|TRBV19
TGTGCCAGTAGTACGAACGGACAGTTCTCTGGAAACACCATATATTTT
CASSTNGQFSGNTIYF
>TRBD2|.|15|TRBJ2-7|TRBV6-1
TGTGCCAGCAGTTCTAGCGGGAGGACGTCTTACGAGCAGTACTTC
CASSSSGRTSYEQYF
>.|.|14|TRBJ1-5|TRBV6-5
TGTGCCACCCGAGGGGGTTATAGCAATCAGCCCCAGCATTTT
CATRGGYSNQPQHF
>.|.|16|TRBJ2-2|TRBV5-1
TGCGCCAGCAGCCCGGGGGGACAGGCAAACACCGGGGAGCTGTTTTTT
CASSPGGQANTGELFF